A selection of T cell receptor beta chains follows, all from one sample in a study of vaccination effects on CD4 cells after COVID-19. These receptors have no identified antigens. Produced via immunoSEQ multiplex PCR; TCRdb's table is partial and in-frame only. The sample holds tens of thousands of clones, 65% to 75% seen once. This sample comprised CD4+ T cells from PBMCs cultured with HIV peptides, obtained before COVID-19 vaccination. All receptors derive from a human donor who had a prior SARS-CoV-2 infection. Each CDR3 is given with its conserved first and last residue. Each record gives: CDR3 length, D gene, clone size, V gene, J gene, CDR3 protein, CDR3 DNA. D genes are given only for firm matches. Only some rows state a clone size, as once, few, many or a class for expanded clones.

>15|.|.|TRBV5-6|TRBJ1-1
CASSARGGLVAEAFF
TGTGCCAGCAGCGCCCGGGGAGGGTTAGTGGCTGAAGCTTTCTTT
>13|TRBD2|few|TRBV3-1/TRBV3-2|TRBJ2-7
CASSQKLAGVQYF
TGTGCCAGCAGCCAGAAACTAGCGGGGGTGCAGTACTTC
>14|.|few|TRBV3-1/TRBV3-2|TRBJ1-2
CASSQELGGRGYTF
TGTGCCAGCAGCCAAGAACTCGGTGGCCGAGGCTACACCTTC
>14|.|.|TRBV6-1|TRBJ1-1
CASSEGLENTEAFF
TGTGCCAGCAGTGAAGGTCTGGAGAACACTGAAGCTTTCTTT
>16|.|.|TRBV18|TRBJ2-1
CASSPPGRQGDNEQFF
TGTGCCAGCTCACCACCTGGTCGTCAGGGCGACAATGAGCAGTTCTTC
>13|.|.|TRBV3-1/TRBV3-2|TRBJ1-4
CASSQDRIEKLFF
TGTGCCAGCAGCCAAGATCGGATTGAAAAACTGTTTTTT
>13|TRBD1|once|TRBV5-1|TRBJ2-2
CASSLGQGGELFF
TGCGCCAGCAGCTTGGGACAGGGCGGGGAGCTGTTTTTT
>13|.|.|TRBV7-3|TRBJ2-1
CASSLDTYNEQFF
TGTGCCAGCAGCCTAGACACATACAATGAGCAGTTCTTC
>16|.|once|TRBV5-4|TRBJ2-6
CASSLGQLSGANVLTF
TGTGCCAGCAGCTTGGGGCAGCTCTCTGGGGCCAACGTCCTGACTTTC
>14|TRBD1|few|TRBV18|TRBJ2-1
CASSPSNRGNEQFF
TGTGCCAGCTCACCGAGTAACAGGGGGAATGAGCAGTTCTTC
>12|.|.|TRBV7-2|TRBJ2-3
CASSFALDTQYF
TGTGCCAGCAGCTTTGCGCTGGATACGCAGTATTTT
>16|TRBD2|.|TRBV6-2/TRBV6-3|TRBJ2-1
CASSYPSGEGNNEQFF
TGTGCCAGCAGTTACCCTTCGGGGGAGGGGAACAATGAGCAGTTCTTC
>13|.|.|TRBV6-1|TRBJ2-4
CASSDHAENIQYF
TGTGCCAGCAGTGACCATGCGGAAAACATTCAGTACTTC
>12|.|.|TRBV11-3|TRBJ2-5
CASSLEGETQYF
TGTGCCAGCAGCTTAGAAGGGGAGACCCAGTACTTC
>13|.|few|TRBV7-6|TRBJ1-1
CASSEDSNTEAFF
TGTGCCAGCAGCGAGGACAGTAACACTGAAGCTTTCTTT
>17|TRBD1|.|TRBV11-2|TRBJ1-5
CASSPVQGRRSNQPQHF
TGTGCCAGCAGCCCGGTACAGGGGCGGAGGAGCAATCAGCCCCAGCATTTT
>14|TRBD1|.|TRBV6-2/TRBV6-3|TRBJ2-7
CASSSGTGTHEQYF
TGTGCCAGCAGCTCCGGGACAGGGACCCACGAGCAGTACTTC
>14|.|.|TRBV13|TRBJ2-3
CASSLELAADTQYF
TGTGCCAGCAGCTTAGAGCTAGCAGCAGATACGCAGTATTTT
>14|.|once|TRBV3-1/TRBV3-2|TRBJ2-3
CASSRIPFTDTQYF
TGTGCCAGCAGCCGGATCCCCTTCACAGATACGCAGTATTTT
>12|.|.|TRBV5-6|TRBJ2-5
CASSFSRQTQYF
TGTGCCAGCAGCTTCAGTAGACAGACCCAGTACTTC
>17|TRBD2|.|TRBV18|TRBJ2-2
CASSLGLATAGTGELFF
TGTGCCAGCTCACTGGGACTAGCGACAGCGGGCACCGGGGAGCTGTTTTTT
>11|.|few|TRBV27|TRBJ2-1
CASPTRHEQFF
TGTGCCAGCCCTACTCGGCATGAGCAGTTCTTC
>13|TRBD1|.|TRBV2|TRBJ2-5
CASMTGGLETQYF
TGTGCCAGCATGACAGGGGGCCTAGAGACCCAGTACTTC
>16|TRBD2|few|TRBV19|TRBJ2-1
CASSIGYSGRPIGQFF
TGTGCCAGTAGTATAGGTTATAGCGGGAGGCCAATCGGACAGTTCTTC
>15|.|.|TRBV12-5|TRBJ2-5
CASGLVFGGGETQYF
TGTGCTAGTGGTTTGGTATTTGGGGGCGGGGAGACCCAGTACTTC
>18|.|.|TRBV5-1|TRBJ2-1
CASSLATPWGSSYNEQFF
TGCGCCAGCAGCTTGGCAACCCCTTGGGGGAGCTCCTACAATGAGCAGTTCTTC
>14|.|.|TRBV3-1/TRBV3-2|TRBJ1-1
CASSRRDKGTEAFF
TGTGCCAGCAGCAGGAGGGACAAGGGCACTGAAGCTTTCTTT
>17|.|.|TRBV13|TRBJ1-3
CASSSGDALSSGNTIYF
TGTGCCAGCAGCTCGGGGGACGCCTTAAGCTCTGGAAACACCATATATTTT
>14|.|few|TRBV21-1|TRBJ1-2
CASTGPGSNYGYTF
TGTGCCAGCACGGGCCCGGGGTCCAACTATGGCTACACCTTC
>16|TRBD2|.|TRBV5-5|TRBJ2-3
CASSHGTSGVVDTQYF
TGTGCCAGCAGCCACGGGACTAGCGGGGTAGTAGATACGCAGTATTTT
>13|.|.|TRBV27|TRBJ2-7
CASRMTGFYEQYF
TGTGCCAGCAGGATGACAGGATTCTACGAGCAGTACTTC
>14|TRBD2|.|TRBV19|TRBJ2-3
CASSILAGRDTQYF
TGTGCCAGTAGTATCCTAGCGGGGCGAGATACGCAGTATTTT
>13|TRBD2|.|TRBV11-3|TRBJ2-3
CASSQAGADTQYF
TGTGCCAGCAGCCAGGCGGGGGCAGATACGCAGTATTTT
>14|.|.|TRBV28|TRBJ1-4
CASSERTVNEKLFF
TGTGCCAGCAGTGAACGGACGGTCAATGAAAAACTGTTTTTT
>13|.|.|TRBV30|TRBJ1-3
CAWTVTNRNTIYF
TGTGCCTGGACAGTGACTAACAGAAACACCATATATTTT
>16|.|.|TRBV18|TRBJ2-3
CASSRPQVAFTDTQYF
TGTGCCAGCTCCCGACCGCAGGTAGCGTTCACAGATACGCAGTATTTT
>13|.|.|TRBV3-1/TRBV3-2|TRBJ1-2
CASSLQINYGYTF
TGTGCCAGCAGCCTCCAAATAAACTATGGCTACACCTTC
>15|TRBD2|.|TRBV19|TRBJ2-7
CASSILYSREGWQYF
TGTGCCAGTAGTATCCTGTATTCTCGGGAGGGTTGGCAGTACTTC
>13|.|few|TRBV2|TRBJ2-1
CASSDQAVREQFF
TGTGCCAGCAGTGACCAAGCGGTCAGAGAGCAGTTCTTC
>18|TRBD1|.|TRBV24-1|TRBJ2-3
CATSDLPTPGGLGDTQYF
TGTGCCACCAGTGATTTGCCGACCCCAGGGGGCCTTGGAGATACGCAGTATTTT
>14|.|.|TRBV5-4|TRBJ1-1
CASSLGGHDTEAFF
TGTGCCAGCAGCTTGGGTGGACACGACACTGAAGCTTTCTTT
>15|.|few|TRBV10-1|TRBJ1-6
CASSAYRVLGSPLHF
TGCGCCAGCAGTGCTTACAGGGTCTTAGGTTCACCCCTCCACTTT
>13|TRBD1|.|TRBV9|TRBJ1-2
CASSQGEGGPYTF
TGTGCCAGCAGCCAGGGGGAGGGGGGGCCATACACCTTC
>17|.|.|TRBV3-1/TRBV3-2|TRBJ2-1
CASSHPYTEGPYNEQFF
TGTGCCAGCAGCCATCCATACACGGAGGGCCCCTACAATGAGCAGTTCTTC
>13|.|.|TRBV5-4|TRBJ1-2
CASSLGTQEGYTF
TGTGCCAGCAGTCTCGGGACACAGGAAGGCTACACCTTC
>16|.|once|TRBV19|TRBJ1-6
CASSSDGTQYNSPLHF
TGTGCCAGTAGTTCAGACGGCACCCAATATAATTCACCCCTCCACTTT
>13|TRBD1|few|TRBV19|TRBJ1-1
CASRGQGLVGAFF
TGTGCCAGTAGGGGACAGGGCCTTGTTGGAGCTTTCTTT
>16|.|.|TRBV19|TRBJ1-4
CASSIRGDSTNEKLFF
TGTGCCAGTAGTATTCGGGGGGACTCAACTAATGAAAAACTGTTTTTT
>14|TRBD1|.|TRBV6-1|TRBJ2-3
CASSEQGAGDTQYF
TGTGCCAGCAGTGAACAGGGGGCTGGAGATACGCAGTATTTT
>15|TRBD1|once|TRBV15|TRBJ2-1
CATSRDSSGGNEQFF
TGTGCCACCAGCAGAGATAGCTCAGGGGGCAATGAGCAGTTCTTC
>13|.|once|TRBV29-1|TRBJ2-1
CSVRTDQYNEQFF
TGCAGCGTTAGGACAGACCAATACAATGAGCAGTTCTTC
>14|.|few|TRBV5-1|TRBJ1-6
CASSAGTANSPLHF
TGCGCCAGCAGCGCCGGGACGGCTAATTCACCCCTCCACTTT
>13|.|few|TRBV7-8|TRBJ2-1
CASSLRGYNEQFF
TGTGCCAGCAGCTTACGGGGTTACAATGAGCAGTTCTTC
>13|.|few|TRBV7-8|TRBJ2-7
CATGVGSSYEQYF
TGTGCCACCGGGGTTGGGTCGTCCTACGAGCAGTACTTC
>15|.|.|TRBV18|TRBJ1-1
CASSPISLGHTEAFF
TGTGCCAGCTCACCCATAAGTTTGGGGCACACTGAAGCTTTCTTT